Shown below are 3 T cell receptor beta chains from a single sample sequenced in a study of OX40 agonist ivuxolimab in advanced cancers. The method was immunoSEQ multiplex PCR; TCRdb's version includes in-frame clones alone and lacks a portion of them. This sample carries around 68,000 clones, more than 75% of them seen once, and the ten largest clones take about 0.68%. Sequenced material: CD4+ or CD8+ T cells sorted from blood, taken in a trial of the OX40 agonist ivuxolimab. Receptors originate from an adult with an advanced solid tumor such as melanoma, head and neck, liver or kidney cancer.

The V gene is TRBV7-9, the J gene TRBJ2-3; TRBD2 matches at 8 bases. This CDR3 spans 16 amino acids. Trimming at V came to 1 base and at J to 3 bases, leaving 6 bases not matched to a gene. Germline CDR1 and CDR2: SEHNR and FQNEAQ (reference sequence). For the CDR3, the DNA is TGTGCCAGCAGCTTAGGGGTAGCGGGACGGACAGATACGCAGTATTTT. Encoded protein: CASSLGVAGRTDTQYF.

This clone was counted only a few times. This rearrangement joins TRBV5-1 to TRBJ2-1; TRBD1 agrees at 9 bases. Germline V gene data show CDR1 as SGHRS and CDR2 as YFSETQ. This CDR3 region has 13 residues. With 2 bases clipped from V and 9 bases from J, the junction kept 3 bases outside the gene matches. In DNA, the CDR3 is TGCGCCAGCAGCTTTGGACAGGGGAGTGAGCAGTTCTTC. Its protein is CASSFGQGSEQFF.

The V and J genes are TRBV20-1 and TRBJ2-5; D is uncertain. V lost 6 bases and J lost 5, with 7 bases in between. Per the germline V gene, CDR1 is DFQATT and CDR2 is SNEGSKA (reference sequence). The CDR3 contains 10 residues. The CDR3 is CSAPRETQYF. CDR3 DNA: TGCAGTGCCCCGAGGGAGACCCAGTACTTC.